A selection of T cell receptor beta chains follows, all from one sample in a study of T cells in Graves' hyperthyroidism and ophthalmopathy. TCRdb reprocessed the multiplex PCR reads with MiXCR, giving one entry per CDR3 protein. The top ten hold around 20% of the sample, which has 300,000 to 450,000 distinct CDR3 sequences, approximately 13% seen once. The sample was blood. The receptors stem from a man younger than 40 with Graves' hyperthyroidism that later progressed to Graves' ophthalmopathy. CDR3s include the opening cysteine and the closing phenylalanine or tryptophan. The D gene is left open where the match is weak. Part of the rows lack a size; the others show once, few, many or a class for expanded clones.

clone_size,d_call,v_call,j_call,cdr3_aa,cdr3_nt
many,TRBD1,TRBV28,TRBJ1-5,CASNPRWAGGSGPQHF,TGTGCCAGCAACCCCAGGTGGGCAGGGGGTTCGGGGCCCCAGCATTTT
few,TRBD2,TRBV4-1,TRBJ2-3,CASSQAASGGDTDTQYF,TGCGCCAGCAGCCAAGCCGCTAGCGGGGGGGACACAGATACGCAGTATTTT
few,-,TRBV5-1,TRBJ1-3,CASSSGVSSSGNTIYF,TGCGCCAGCAGTTCCGGGGTTTCATCCTCTGGAAACACCATATATTTT
-,-,TRBV12-5,TRBJ2-3,CASAPPVVGTDTQYF,TGTGCTAGTGCCCCCCCGGTCGTCGGCACAGATACGCAGTATTTT
many,-,TRBV7-9,TRBJ2-7,CASIGPPYEQYF,TGTGCCAGCATCGGCCCTCCCTACGAGCAGTACTTC
many,-,TRBV6-1,TRBJ1-6,CASSGTRAQHNSPLHF,TGTGCCAGCAGTGGAACACGGGCCCAGCATAATTCACCCCTCCACTTT
few,TRBD1,TRBV11-1,TRBJ1-6,CASSFGTGGNDSPLHF,TGTGCCAGCAGCTTTGGGACAGGGGGCAACGATTCACCCCTCCACTTT
many,TRBD2,TRBV7-2,TRBJ2-1,CASSSRLAGTSYNEQFF,TGTGCCAGCAGCTCCCGACTAGCGGGGACCTCCTACAATGAGCAGTTCTTC
many,-,TRBV2,TRBJ1-6,CASSEQALSSYNSPLHF,TGTGCCAGCAGTGAACAGGCCTTGAGCTCCTATAATTCACCCCTCCACTTT
many,TRBD1,TRBV12-3/TRBV12-4,TRBJ1-1,CASSFGQALGEAFF,TGTGCCAGCAGTTTCGGACAGGCGCTTGGTGAAGCTTTCTTT
few,-,TRBV15,TRBJ2-1,CTTSVEEWEAQFF,TGTACCACCAGCGTAGAAGAGTGGGAAGCCCAGTTCTTC
many,TRBD2,TRBV20-1,TRBJ2-3,CSALLVQRGGVPDTQYF,TGCAGTGCGCTCCTAGTCCAGCGGGGGGGCGTTCCAGATACGCAGTATTTT
many,-,TRBV9,TRBJ1-6,CASSVAGTSSPLHF,TGTGCCAGCAGCGTGGCAGGGACTAGTTCACCCCTCCACTTT
many,-,TRBV18,TRBJ1-1,CASSPPNSEMNTEAFF,TGTGCCAGCTCACCACCAAACAGTGAAATGAACACTGAAGCTTTCTTT
many,TRBD2,TRBV28,TRBJ2-3,CASSFRGGPDTQYF,TGTGCCAGCAGTTTTCGGGGAGGGCCAGATACGCAGTATTTT
few,TRBD1,TRBV18,TRBJ2-5,CASKPNRGRSEETQYF,TGTGCCAGCAAACCAAACAGGGGGCGGAGTGAAGAGACCCAGTACTTC
once,-,TRBV11-2,TRBJ1-1,CASSLIVNTEAFF,TGTGCCAGCAGCTTAATAGTGAACACTGAAGCTTTCTTT
many,TRBD2,TRBV12-3/TRBV12-4,TRBJ2-1,CASRLTSGGPNEQFF,TGTGCCAGCAGATTAACTAGCGGGGGGCCCAATGAGCAGTTCTTC
many,-,TRBV6-1,TRBJ1-1,CASTPEGGKNTEAFF,TGTGCCAGCACCCCCGAGGGGGGAAAGAACACTGAAGCTTTCTTT
many,TRBD1,TRBV5-5,TRBJ1-1,CASSLSRGGTEAFF,TGTGCCAGCAGCTTGAGCAGGGGGGGAACTGAAGCTTTCTTT
few,TRBD2,TRBV4-1,TRBJ2-2,CASSQVRGGIDTGELFF,TGCGCCAGCAGCCAAGTAAGGGGAGGGATAGACACCGGGGAGCTGTTTTTT
many,-,TRBV12-3/TRBV12-4,TRBJ2-1,CASSLFRGAPNEQFF,TGTGCCAGCAGCCTATTCCGGGGGGCCCCCAATGAGCAGTTCTTC